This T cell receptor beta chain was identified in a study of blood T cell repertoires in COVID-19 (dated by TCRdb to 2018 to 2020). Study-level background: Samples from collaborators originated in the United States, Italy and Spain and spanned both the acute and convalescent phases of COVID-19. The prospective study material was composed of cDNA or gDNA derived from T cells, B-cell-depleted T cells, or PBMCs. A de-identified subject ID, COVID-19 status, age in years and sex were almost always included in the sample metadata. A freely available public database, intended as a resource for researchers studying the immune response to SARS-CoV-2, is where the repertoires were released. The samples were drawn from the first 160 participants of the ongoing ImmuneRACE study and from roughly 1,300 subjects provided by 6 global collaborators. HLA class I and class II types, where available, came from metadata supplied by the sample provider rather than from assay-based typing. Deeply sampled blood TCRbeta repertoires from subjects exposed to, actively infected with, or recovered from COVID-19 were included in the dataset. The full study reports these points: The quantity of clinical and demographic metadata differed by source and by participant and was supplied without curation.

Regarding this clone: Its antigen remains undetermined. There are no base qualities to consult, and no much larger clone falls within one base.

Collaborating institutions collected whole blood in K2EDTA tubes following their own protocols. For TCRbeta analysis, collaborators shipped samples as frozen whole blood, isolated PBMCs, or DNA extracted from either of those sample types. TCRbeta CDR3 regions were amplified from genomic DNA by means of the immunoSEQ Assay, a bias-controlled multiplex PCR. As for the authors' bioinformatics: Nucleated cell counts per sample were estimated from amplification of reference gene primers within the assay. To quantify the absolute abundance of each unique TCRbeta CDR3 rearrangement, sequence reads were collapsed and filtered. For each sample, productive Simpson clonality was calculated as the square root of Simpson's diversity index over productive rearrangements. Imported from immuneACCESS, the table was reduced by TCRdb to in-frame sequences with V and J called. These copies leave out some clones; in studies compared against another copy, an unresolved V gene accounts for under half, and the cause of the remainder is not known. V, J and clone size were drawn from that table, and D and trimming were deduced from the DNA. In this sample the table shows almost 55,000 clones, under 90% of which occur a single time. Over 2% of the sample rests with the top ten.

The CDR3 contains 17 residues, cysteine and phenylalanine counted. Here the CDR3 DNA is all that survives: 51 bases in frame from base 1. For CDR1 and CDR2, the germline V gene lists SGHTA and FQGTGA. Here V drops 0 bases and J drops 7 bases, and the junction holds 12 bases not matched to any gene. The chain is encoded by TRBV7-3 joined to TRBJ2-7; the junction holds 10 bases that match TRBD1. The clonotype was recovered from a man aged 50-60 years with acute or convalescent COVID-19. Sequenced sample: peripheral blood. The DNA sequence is TGTGCCAGCAGCTTAACCGCCCTGGGGACAGGGGTGGGGGAGCAGTACTTC. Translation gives CASSLTALGTGVGEQYF. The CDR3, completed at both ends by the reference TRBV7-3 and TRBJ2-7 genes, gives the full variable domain GAGVSQTPSNKVTEKGKYVELRCDPISGHTALYWYRQSLGQGPEFLIYFQGTGAADDSGLPNDRFFAVRPEGSVSTLKIQRTERGDSAVYLCASSLTALGTGVGEQYFGPGTRLTVT.